The rows below give T cell receptor beta chains drawn from one sample of a study of PD-1 blockade in classical Hodgkin lymphoma. The protocol was immunoSEQ multiplex PCR, while the TCRdb copy is restricted to in-frame clones and leaves out a portion. This sample has 17,000 or so clones, with approximately 92% found just once. Sequencing was done on a sample of peripheral blood mononuclear cells (PBMCs). All receptors come from a human donor with classical Hodgkin lymphoma. The CDR3 runs from the conserved cysteine through the conserved F or W. A D gene is named only where the DNA matches it firmly. Size tells how often a clone was seen (once, few, many) or the class of an expanded clone, and some rows leave it out.

D gene: .; J gene: TRBJ2-3; V gene: TRBV10-3; clone size: .; CDR3 protein: CAIRPDVGTDTQYF; CDR3 DNA: TGTGCCATCAGGCCCGACGTGGGCACAGATACGCAGTATTTT
D gene: .; J gene: TRBJ1-1; V gene: TRBV10-3; clone size: .; CDR3 protein: CAISERGTGSRTEAFF; CDR3 DNA: TGTGCCATCAGCGAACGAGGGACCGGGAGTAGGACTGAAGCTTTCTTT
D gene: .; J gene: TRBJ2-3; V gene: TRBV9; clone size: .; CDR3 protein: CASSVVPPSLGTDTQYF; CDR3 DNA: TGTGCCAGCAGCGTAGTTCCGCCTAGCTTGGGCACAGATACGCAGTATTTT
D gene: .; J gene: TRBJ2-1; V gene: TRBV7-9; clone size: few; CDR3 protein: CASSLANEQFF; CDR3 DNA: TGTGCCAGCAGCTTAGCCAATGAGCAGTTCTTC
D gene: TRBD2; J gene: TRBJ2-7; V gene: TRBV7-2; clone size: .; CDR3 protein: CASSIAGTSGTPYEQYF; CDR3 DNA: TGTGCCAGCAGCATCGCAGGGACTAGCGGGACCCCCTACGAGCAGTACTTC
D gene: .; J gene: TRBJ2-3; V gene: TRBV7-3; clone size: .; CDR3 protein: CASSLIGTYTDTQYF; CDR3 DNA: TGTGCCAGCAGCTTGATCGGGACTTACACAGATACGCAGTATTTT
D gene: .; J gene: TRBJ1-5; V gene: TRBV19; clone size: .; CDR3 protein: CASSPRHSNQPQHF; CDR3 DNA: TGTGCCAGTAGTCCCCGTCATAGCAATCAGCCCCAGCATTTT
D gene: .; J gene: TRBJ2-1; V gene: TRBV5-1; clone size: .; CDR3 protein: CASSGGGAGGSYNEQFF; CDR3 DNA: TGCGCCAGCAGTGGGGGTGGAGCGGGTGGCTCCTACAATGAGCAGTTCTTC
D gene: TRBD2; J gene: TRBJ2-1; V gene: TRBV25-1; clone size: .; CDR3 protein: CASSGLGEREIRDEQFF; CDR3 DNA: TGTGCCAGCAGTGGGCTTGGGGAGCGGGAGATTAGGGATGAGCAGTTCTTC
D gene: TRBD2; J gene: TRBJ2-7; V gene: TRBV6-1; clone size: .; CDR3 protein: CASSRGGGYEQYF; CDR3 DNA: TGTGCCAGCAGCCGGGGGGGAGGGTACGAGCAGTACTTC
D gene: .; J gene: TRBJ1-4; V gene: TRBV25-1; clone size: .; CDR3 protein: CASSEFQGFNEKLFF; CDR3 DNA: TGTGCCAGCAGTGAATTTCAGGGGTTTAATGAAAAACTGTTTTTT
D gene: TRBD2; J gene: TRBJ2-1; V gene: TRBV5-1; clone size: .; CDR3 protein: CASSLARTSSGRREQFF; CDR3 DNA: TGCGCCAGCAGCTTGGCCAGGACTAGCAGCGGAAGGAGGGAGCAGTTCTTC
D gene: TRBD1; J gene: TRBJ1-3; V gene: TRBV7-7; clone size: .; CDR3 protein: CASSPGTGAVTIYF; CDR3 DNA: TGTGCCAGCAGCCCGGGGACAGGCGCAGTCACCATATATTTT
D gene: TRBD1; J gene: TRBJ1-2; V gene: TRBV14; clone size: .; CDR3 protein: CASSQTSGGGYTF; CDR3 DNA: TGTGCCAGCAGCCAAACTTCAGGGGGGGGCTACACCTTC
D gene: .; J gene: TRBJ1-3; V gene: TRBV25-1; clone size: .; CDR3 protein: CASSDGVGGTGNTIYF; CDR3 DNA: TGTGCCAGCAGTGATGGGGTCGGGGGTACTGGAAACACCATATATTTT
D gene: TRBD1; J gene: TRBJ2-5; V gene: TRBV20-1; clone size: .; CDR3 protein: CSANRGETQYF; CDR3 DNA: TGCAGTGCTAACAGGGGGGAGACCCAGTACTTC
D gene: .; J gene: TRBJ2-7; V gene: TRBV10-2; clone size: .; CDR3 protein: CASSEMRRTPYEQYF; CDR3 DNA: TGCGCCAGCAGTGAGATGAGGCGGACCCCCTACGAGCAGTACTTC
D gene: .; J gene: TRBJ2-5; V gene: TRBV6-6; clone size: .; CDR3 protein: CASSYGAGTQYF; CDR3 DNA: TGTGCCAGCAGTTACGGGGCGGGGACCCAGTACTTC
D gene: .; J gene: TRBJ1-2; V gene: TRBV6-1; clone size: .; CDR3 protein: CASSEPGLGYGYTF; CDR3 DNA: TGTGCCAGCAGTGAACCCGGGTTAGGGTACGGCTACACCTTC
D gene: .; J gene: TRBJ1-4; V gene: TRBV4-2; clone size: few; CDR3 protein: CASTGEPQAVLFEKLFF; CDR3 DNA: TGTGCCAGCACGGGGGAACCACAGGCGGTTCTATTTGAAAAACTGTTTTTT
D gene: .; J gene: TRBJ2-6; V gene: TRBV25-1; clone size: .; CDR3 protein: CASSGGMSGANVLTF; CDR3 DNA: TGTGCCAGCAGTGGAGGGATGTCTGGGGCCAACGTCCTGACTTTC
D gene: .; J gene: TRBJ2-2; V gene: TRBV5-4; clone size: once; CDR3 protein: CASSQMGAGTGELFF; CDR3 DNA: TGTGCCAGCAGCCAGATGGGAGCCGGAACCGGGGAGCTGTTTTTT
D gene: .; J gene: TRBJ1-2; V gene: TRBV10-1; clone size: few; CDR3 protein: CASSELKPGYTF; CDR3 DNA: TGCGCCAGCAGTGAGTTAAAGCCTGGCTACACCTTC
D gene: .; J gene: TRBJ1-5; V gene: TRBV12-5; clone size: once; CDR3 protein: CASAAHGNQPQHF; CDR3 DNA: TGTGCTAGTGCCGCCCATGGCAATCAGCCCCAGCATTTT
D gene: TRBD2; J gene: TRBJ2-7; V gene: TRBV2; clone size: .; CDR3 protein: CASSDYGRATYEQYF; CDR3 DNA: TGTGCCAGCAGTGACTATGGGAGGGCCACATACGAGCAGTACTTC
D gene: TRBD2; J gene: TRBJ2-1; V gene: TRBV6-1; clone size: .; CDR3 protein: CASSERLNGLADWVVGNEQFF; CDR3 DNA: TGTGCCAGCAGTGAAAGGCTCAACGGACTAGCGGATTGGGTCGTAGGGAATGAGCAGTTCTTC
D gene: .; J gene: TRBJ1-1; V gene: TRBV11-1; clone size: few; CDR3 protein: CASTRGSLRKTEAFF; CDR3 DNA: TGTGCCAGCACGAGAGGGTCCCTCCGAAAGACTGAAGCTTTCTTT
D gene: TRBD2; J gene: TRBJ2-1; V gene: TRBV10-2; clone size: few; CDR3 protein: CASGLAGVNEQFF; CDR3 DNA: TGCGCCAGTGGACTAGCGGGAGTTAATGAGCAGTTCTTC
D gene: .; J gene: TRBJ2-3; V gene: TRBV5-6; clone size: .; CDR3 protein: CASSPQPGEHFTDTQYF; CDR3 DNA: TGTGCCAGCAGCCCCCAGCCCGGGGAACACTTCACAGATACGCAGTATTTT
D gene: TRBD1; J gene: TRBJ1-5; V gene: TRBV30; clone size: once; CDR3 protein: CAWSLRTGQPQHF; CDR3 DNA: TGTGCCTGGAGTCTACGGACAGGGCAGCCCCAGCATTTT
D gene: TRBD1; J gene: TRBJ2-7; V gene: TRBV23-1; clone size: few; CDR3 protein: CAIPTGGISYEQYF; CDR3 DNA: TGCGCCATCCCGACAGGGGGAATCTCCTACGAGCAGTACTTC
D gene: TRBD1; J gene: TRBJ2-7; V gene: TRBV6-5; clone size: .; CDR3 protein: CASSRGLSYEQYF; CDR3 DNA: TGTGCCAGCAGCAGGGGGCTTTCCTACGAGCAGTACTTC
D gene: .; J gene: TRBJ2-3; V gene: TRBV6-6; clone size: .; CDR3 protein: CASSYGGNTDTQYF; CDR3 DNA: TGTGCCAGCAGTTATGGAGGGAACACAGATACGCAGTATTTT
D gene: TRBD1; J gene: TRBJ2-1; V gene: TRBV19; clone size: .; CDR3 protein: CASSIPFPQGVGEQFF; CDR3 DNA: TGTGCCAGTAGTATACCCTTTCCACAGGGGGTCGGTGAGCAGTTCTTC
D gene: .; J gene: TRBJ1-2; V gene: TRBV5-4; clone size: .; CDR3 protein: CAQLGPYGYTF; CDR3 DNA: TGTGCTCAGTTAGGTCCTTATGGCTACACCTTC
D gene: TRBD1; J gene: TRBJ2-3; V gene: TRBV25-1; clone size: .; CDR3 protein: CASSDSSLTGEDTQYF; CDR3 DNA: TGTGCCAGCAGTGATTCAAGTTTGACAGGGGAAGATACGCAGTATTTT
D gene: .; J gene: TRBJ2-2; V gene: TRBV6-5; clone size: .; CDR3 protein: CASSYLTRPTGELFF; CDR3 DNA: TGTGCCAGCAGTTACCTGACAAGACCCACCGGGGAGCTGTTTTTT
D gene: TRBD1; J gene: TRBJ2-6; V gene: TRBV10-3; clone size: .; CDR3 protein: CAITTGGSGANVLTF; CDR3 DNA: TGTGCCATAACCACAGGGGGGTCTGGGGCCAACGTCCTGACTTTC
D gene: TRBD2; J gene: TRBJ2-7; V gene: TRBV7-9; clone size: .; CDR3 protein: CASTGTSGSPDHEQYF; CDR3 DNA: TGTGCCAGCACGGGGACTAGCGGGAGCCCCGACCACGAGCAGTACTTC
D gene: .; J gene: TRBJ2-7; V gene: TRBV6-5; clone size: .; CDR3 protein: CASSYSRGTYEQYF; CDR3 DNA: TGTGCCAGCAGTTACTCGAGGGGCACCTACGAGCAGTACTTC
D gene: .; J gene: TRBJ2-5; V gene: TRBV25-1; clone size: .; CDR3 protein: CASSTQETQYF; CDR3 DNA: TGTGCCAGCAGTACCCAAGAGACCCAGTACTTC